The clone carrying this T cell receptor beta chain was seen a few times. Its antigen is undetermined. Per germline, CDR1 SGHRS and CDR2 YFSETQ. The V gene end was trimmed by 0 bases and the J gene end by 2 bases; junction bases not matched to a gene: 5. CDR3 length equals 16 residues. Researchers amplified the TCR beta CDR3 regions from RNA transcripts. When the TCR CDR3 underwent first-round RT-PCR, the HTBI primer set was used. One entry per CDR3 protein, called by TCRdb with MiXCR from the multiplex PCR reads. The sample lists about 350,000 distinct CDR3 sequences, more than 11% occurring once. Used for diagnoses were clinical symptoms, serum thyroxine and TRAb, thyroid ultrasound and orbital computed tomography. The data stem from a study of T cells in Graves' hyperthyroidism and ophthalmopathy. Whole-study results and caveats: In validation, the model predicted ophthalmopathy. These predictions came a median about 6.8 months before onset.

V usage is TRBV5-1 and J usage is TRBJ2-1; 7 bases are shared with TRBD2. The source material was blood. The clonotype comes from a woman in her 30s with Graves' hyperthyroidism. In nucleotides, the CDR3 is TGCGCCAGCAGCTTGGACGGGGCGGGAGCCTACAATGAGCAGTTCTTC. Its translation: CASSLDGAGAYNEQFF. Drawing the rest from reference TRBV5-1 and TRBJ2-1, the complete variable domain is KAGVTQTPRYLIKTRGQQVTLSCSPISGHRSVSWYQQTPGQGLQFLFEYFSETQRNKGNFPGRFSGRQFSNSRSEMNVSTLELGDSALYLCASSLDGAGAYNEQFFGPGTRLTVL.